The 6 T cell receptor beta chains below come from one sample, sequenced in a study of T-cell reconstitution after alpha-beta-depleted transplantation in children. As it was prepared, the TCRbeta library received unique molecular identifiers. TCRdb re-called the PCR reads through MiXCR, storing one row per CDR3 protein. The repertoire holds 500,000 to 650,000 distinct CDR3 sequences, 10% to 15% seen once, with 2% to 2.5% in the top ten. Sequencing was performed on PBMCs, mostly from graft donor cells, taken 360 days after TCRalphabeta/CD19-depleted stem cell transplant. The receptors stem from a male patient between 5 and 17 years old who had a stem cell transplant for acute myeloid leukemia, so the T cells may come from the graft donor.

This clonotype was observed once. This chain joins TRBV30 and TRBJ1-5; a possible D gene is TRBD1 (6 bases). Germline V gene data show CDR1 as GTSNPN and CDR2 as SVGIG (reference sequence). Trimming shortened V by 0 bases and J by 2 bases, and 14 bases separated the two germline ends. The CDR3 extends over 16 amino acids. The CDR3 here is CAWSVWGPAGNQPQHF. CDR3 DNA sequence: TGTGCCTGGAGTGTTTGGGGGCCGGCCGGCAATCAGCCCCAGCATTTT.

This clonotype occurred a few times. The chain joins TRBV20-1 to TRBJ2-2; possible D gene TRBD2, 6 bases. Germline CDR1 reads DFQATT; CDR2 reads SNEGSKA (reference sequence). The CDR3 runs 14 residues. Trimming cost V 3 bases and J 5 bases, with 13 bases left between them. This CDR3 is CSASSGSYTGELFF. The CDR3 nucleotides are TGCAGTGCTAGCTCCGGGAGTTATACCGGGGAGCTGTTTTTT.

The rearrangement links TRBV4-3 to TRBJ1-4; 7 nucleotides agree with TRBD1. There are 16 residues in the CDR3. CDR1 and CDR2 (germline): LGHNA, YSLEER. With V trimmed by 2 bases and J by 8 bases, 11 bases remained unmatched. The DNA for the CDR3 is TGCGCCAGCAGCCAAATGCAAGGGGGCGAGGAAGAAAAACTGTTTTTT. It yields the protein CASSQMQGGEEEKLFF.

The V and J genes are TRBV28 and TRBJ2-5; tentative D call: TRBD1 (5 bases). Trimming left V 3 bases short and J 4 bases short, with 12 bases between. The CDR3 runs 14 residues. Germline-derived CDR1 and CDR2 are MDHEN and SYDVKM. DNA for the CDR3: TGTGCCAGCAGTTTCGGCTGGGGCCGAGAGACCCAGTACTTC. Translation: CASSFGWGRETQYF.

This clonotype has at least ten counts. The chain is built from TRBV21-1 and TRBJ2-7; TRBD1 is taken as the D call from the table, unchecked against the DNA. TRBV21-1 is tagged as a pseudogene. CDR3 length: 13 residues. The CDR3 protein is CASSRDRTYEQYF. The CDR3 DNA reads TGTGCCAGCAGCCGGGACCGAACCTACGAGCAGTACTTC.

This clonotype has at least ten counts. The V call is TRBV20-1, the J call TRBJ2-3; 10 positions agree with TRBD1. V lost 3 bases and J lost 4; bases outside the gene matches: 4. Germline values: CDR1 DFQATT, CDR2 SNEGSKA (reference sequence). The CDR3 has 14 residues. CDR3 bases: TGCAGTGCTAGTACCGGGACAGGGGCAGATACGCAGTATTTT. Protein: CSASTGTGADTQYF.